Sequencing of this TCR beta chain was carried out in a study of blood T cell repertoires in COVID-19. The CDR3 is 15 amino acids. Germline V gene lookup returns CDR1 MRHNA and CDR2 SNTAGT. The trim removed 5 bases at V and 0 bases at J, leaving 3 bases unmatched. In the study's own analysis: Reference gene primer amplification yielded estimated nucleated cell counts. Data came from immunoSEQ multiplex PCR; TCRdb stores just in-frame clones and leaves some out. The DNA was the basis for D and trimming; V, J and clone size are from that table. The table lists a few hundred thousand clones, approximately 89% of them singletons, with approximately 1.9% in the top ten.

The sequencing sample was made of PBMCs or T cells enriched from blood (not recorded which). The V gene is TRBV6-4, the J gene TRBJ2-2, with TRBD1 matching over 7 bases. This receptor was taken from a man aged 35 to 55 in a cohort exposed to, infected with or recovered from COVID-19 (not recorded which). The CDR3 DNA sequence: TGTGCCAGCAGTCCCGGGACAGCGAACACCGGGGAGCTGTTTTTT. It specifies CASSPGTANTGELFF.